Listed here is a single T cell receptor (beta chain). The entry originates in a study of blood T cell repertoires in COVID-19. The protocol was immunoSEQ multiplex PCR, while the TCRdb copy is restricted to in-frame clones and leaves out a portion. The table includes approximately 130,000 clones, around 81% detected once. CDR3 length: 17 amino acids. The germline gives CDR1 SGHVS, CDR2 FQNEAQ. V shed 4 bases, J shed 2 bases, and the junction held 5 bases outside the gene matches. The V gene is TRBV7-8, the J gene TRBJ2-5, with TRBD2 matching over 15 bases. The sample taken for sequencing was peripheral blood. The receptor comes from a human donor in a cohort sampled during active COVID-19. The CDR3 reads CASSSGLAGGLQETQYF. As DNA, the CDR3 is TGTGCCAGCAGCTCAGGACTAGCGGGGGGGCTTCAAGAGACCCAGTACTTC.